A single sample gave rise to the 29 T cell receptor beta chains below, sequenced in a study of blood T cell repertoires in COVID-19. Clones were sequenced by immunoSEQ multiplex PCR, and TCRdb holds only the in-frame ones, with some missing. This sample has 120,000 or so clones, with 85% to 90% found just once. Material for sequencing was peripheral blood. The receptor set was obtained from a man in his fifties with acute or convalescent COVID-19.

The J gene is TRBJ2-5, the V gene TRBV2; D unclear. This CDR3 has 14 amino acids. Germline loops: CDR1 SNHLY, CDR2 FYNNEI. V lost 6 bases to trimming and J lost 5 bases, with 16 bases between them. CDR3 amino acids: CASRESIAGETQYF. The CDR3, as DNA: TGTGCCAGCAGGGAATCGATAGCCGGGGAGACCCAGTACTTC.

V is TRBV5-1 and J is TRBJ2-1, with 7 positions matching TRBD2. This CDR3 has 16 residues. Germline V lookup: CDR1 SGHRS, CDR2 YFSETQ. With 0 bases clipped from V and 3 bases from J, the junction kept 6 bases outside the gene matches. CDR3 loop: CASSLAGGSGYNEQFF. In DNA, the CDR3 is TGCGCCAGCAGCTTGGCTGGCGGGAGTGGCTACAATGAGCAGTTCTTC.

As DNA, the CDR3 is TGTGCCAGCAGCTATCCGGACAGGGGAGAGACCCAGTACTTC. This codes for CASSYPDRGETQYF. The V call is TRBV7-9, the J call TRBJ2-5; 9 bases match TRBD1. This CDR3 is built from 14 residues. With V trimmed by 4 bases and J by 4 bases, 4 bases remained unmatched. CDR1 and CDR2 from the germline V gene are SEHNR and FQNEAQ (reference sequence).

This clone has more than one count but fewer than ten. The J gene is TRBJ2-7, the V gene TRBV24-1; possibly TRBD1 for D (6 bases). V lost 3 bases to trimming and J lost 2 bases, with 10 bases between them. Germline CDR1 and CDR2: KGHDR and SFDVKD. This CDR3 has 14 amino acids. CDR3 protein: CATSDRDTTYEQYF. The CDR3 DNA reads TGTGCCACCAGTGATAGGGACACAACCTACGAGCAGTACTTC.

The rearrangement links TRBV2 to TRBJ2-3; possible D gene TRBD2, 6 bases. V was trimmed by 6 bases and J by 2 bases, leaving 12 bases between them. The CDR3 covers 14 residues. The germline V gene has CDR1 SNHLY and CDR2 FYNNEI. In DNA, the CDR3 is TGTGCCAGCAGCTCGATAGCGGTCACAGATACGCAGTATTTT. Translation: CASSSIAVTDTQYF.

V and J are TRBV7-6 and TRBJ2-7, with 9 positions matching TRBD2. CDR1 and CDR2 from the germline V gene are SGHVS and FNYEAQ. V gave up 3 bases and J gave up 4 bases; unmatched junction bases: 7. This CDR3 comprises 15 residues. CDR3 DNA sequence: TGTGCCAGCAGCTTCGATAGCGGGAGTACATACGAGCAGTACTTC. It is translated as CASSFDSGSTYEQYF.

The V and J genes are TRBV7-6 and TRBJ2-5, with 14 bases aligning to TRBD2. In germline, CDR1 is SGHVS, CDR2 FNYEAQ. The CDR3 totals 16 residues. With V trimmed by 5 bases and J by 5 bases, 7 bases remained unmatched. CDR3 DNA sequence: TGTGCCAGCAGCGCAAGACTAGCGGGAGGGGTGGAGACCCAGTACTTC. Translation gives CASSARLAGGVETQYF.

The chain employs TRBV6-5 and TRBJ1-5; perhaps TRBD1 as D (6 bases). The CDR3 length is 13 residues. CDR1 and CDR2 (germline): MNHEY, SVGAGI. Trimming took 5 bases from V and 11 from J, leaving 16 bases between them. This chain's CDR3 is CASSPSRGAAQHF. The CDR3 coding sequence is TGTGCCAGCAGTCCGTCGCGGGGGGCAGCCCAGCATTTT.

The genes are TRBV7-8 and TRBJ2-3; 7 nucleotides align to TRBD2. Germline V gene lookup returns CDR1 SGHVS and CDR2 FQNEAQ. The CDR3 extends over 16 amino acids. Unmatched junction bases numbered 4, after V lost 1 base and J lost 0 bases. CDR3 residues: CASSLGPSGSTDTQYF. The DNA for the CDR3 is TGTGCCAGCAGCTTAGGACCTAGCGGTAGCACAGATACGCAGTATTTT.

CDR3 coding DNA: TGTGCCAGCAGTTACTCCGGGGGTCCCCTTGGCTACACCTTC. It specifies CASSYSGGPLGYTF. This sequence joins TRBV6-5 and TRBJ1-2; maybe TRBD1 (5 bases). Deletions cut 0 bases from V and 7 bases from J, with 12 bases between. The CDR3 consists of 14 residues. CDR1 is MNHEY and CDR2 is SVGAGI in the germline V gene.

The rearrangement links TRBV30 to TRBJ1-1; unclear D gene. Germline lookup yields CDR1 GTSNPN and CDR2 SVGIG (reference sequence). The CDR3 loop spans 13 amino acids. For the CDR3, the DNA is TGTGCTGCCTCCCGGGATTCGAACACTGAAGCTTTCTTT. Its translation: CAASRDSNTEAFF.

The CDR3 DNA reads TGCGCCAGCAGCCAAGGGGACAGTTTTCAAGGCTACACCTTC. Translated, it gives CASSQGDSFQGYTF. The chain uses TRBV4-3 and TRBJ1-2; 7 bases fit TRBD1. Germline loops: CDR1 LGHNA, CDR2 YSLEER. This CDR3 spans 14 amino acids. Trimming cost V 1 base and J 8 bases; bases outside gene matches: 7.

The chain has TRBV5-1 and TRBJ1-3; D not resolved. Trimming cost V 7 bases and J 0 bases, with 17 bases left between them. Germline lookup yields CDR1 SGHRS and CDR2 YFSETQ. The length of the CDR3 is 16 residues. CDR3 DNA: TGCGCCAGCGCCGAGAATCTGGCAGGCTCTGGAAACACCATATATTTT. Translated: CASAENLAGSGNTIYF.

This sequence joins TRBV7-8 and TRBJ2-5, with D hard to call. Trimming removed 3 bases at V and 2 bases at J, with 7 bases between. The germline CDR1 and CDR2 sequences are SGHVS and FQNEAQ. This CDR3 is built from 13 residues. The CDR3 protein is CASSFELQETQYF. CDR3 in DNA: TGTGCCAGCAGCTTCGAACTTCAAGAGACCCAGTACTTC.

The rearrangement joins TRBV27 to TRBJ2-7, with 8 bases lining up with TRBD1. J gave up 5 bases and V 7 bases, and 13 bases lay outside the gene matches. Germline V gene data show CDR1 as MNHEY and CDR2 as SMNVEV (reference sequence). This CDR3 region has 15 residues. CDR3 protein: CASTSFRTGFHEQYF. CDR3 nucleotide sequence: TGTGCCAGCACATCGTTTCGGACAGGGTTCCACGAGCAGTACTTC.

This rearrangement joins TRBV11-1 to TRBJ2-2, with D perhaps matching TRBD2 (5 bases). Germline-derived CDR1 and CDR2 are SGHAT and FQDESV (reference sequence). The length of the CDR3 is 15 residues. Trimming took 5 bases from V and 2 from J, leaving 12 bases between them. CDR3 in amino acids: CASSLGSGNTGELFF. CDR3 nucleotide sequence: TGTGCCAGCAGCCTCGGCAGCGGAAACACCGGGGAGCTGTTTTTT.

The rearrangement uses TRBV11-3 and TRBJ2-2, with 8 nucleotides matching TRBD2. This CDR3 is 14 amino acids long. The V segment lost 4 bases and the J segment 7 bases; nucleotides outside the gene matches: 5. The germline CDR1 and CDR2 sequences are SGHNT and YENEEA. The CDR3 DNA reads as TGTGCCAGCAGCTCCGGGAGGGGTGGCGGGGAGCTGTTTTTT. This codes for CASSSGRGGGELFF.

V and J are TRBV11-1 and TRBJ2-5; D may be TRBD1 (5 bases). The length of the CDR3 is 13 residues. Trimming removed 2 bases at V and 4 bases at J, with 8 bases between. CDR1 and CDR2 (germline): SGHAT, FQDESV (reference sequence). The DNA of the CDR3 is TGTGCCAGCAGCTTAAATAGGGGAGAGACCCAGTACTTC. Translated, it gives CASSLNRGETQYF.

The chain is built from TRBV11-3 and TRBJ2-7; the D gene is possibly TRBD1 (6 bases). With 5 bases removed from V and 0 bases from J, the gap between germline ends came to 11 bases. The CDR3 has 14 residues. Germline CDR1 is SGHNT and CDR2 is YENEEA. The CDR3 here is CASSVGQNSYEQYF. CDR3 nucleotide sequence: TGTGCCAGCAGCGTCGGACAGAACTCCTACGAGCAGTACTTC.

This chain uses TRBV7-9 with TRBJ1-1, with TRBD1 matching 8 bases. V gave up 3 bases and J gave up 3 bases; unmatched junction bases: 3. Germline V gene data show CDR1 as SEHNR and CDR2 as FQNEAQ (reference sequence). This CDR3 spans 14 amino acids. The CDR3 DNA sequence: TGTGCCAGCAGCTTCCAGGGGGCGTACACTGAAGCTTTCTTT. It specifies CASSFQGAYTEAFF.

This chain links TRBV5-1 with TRBJ2-7; perhaps TRBD1 as D (5 bases). The CDR3 extends over 13 amino acids. V lost 0 bases to trimming and J lost 2 bases, with 6 bases between them. The germline gives CDR1 SGHRS, CDR2 YFSETQ. CDR3 amino acids: CASSLGRAYEQYF. In nucleotides, the CDR3 is TGCGCCAGCAGCTTGGGCAGGGCCTACGAGCAGTACTTC.

V and J are TRBV14 and TRBJ2-3; D perhaps matches TRBD2 (6 bases). Per the germline V gene, CDR1 is SGHDN and CDR2 is FVKESK. The length of the CDR3 is 16 residues. V gave up 4 bases and J gave up 0 bases, with 14 bases separating them. The CDR3 nucleotides read TGTGCCAGCAGCCTCTATTTAGCGGAAAGCACAGATACGCAGTATTTT. This encodes CASSLYLAESTDTQYF.

The chain carries TRBV5-1 and TRBJ2-1; 10 nucleotides align to TRBD2. With V trimmed by 0 bases and J by 6 bases, 3 bases remained unmatched. The CDR3 covers 15 residues. CDR1 and CDR2 (germline): SGHRS, YFSETQ. The CDR3 reads CASSLVAGGANEQFF. CDR3 nucleotides: TGCGCCAGCAGCTTGGTAGCGGGAGGAGCCAATGAGCAGTTCTTC.

This sequence joins TRBV5-6 and TRBJ2-7; 7 nucleotides align to TRBD1. CDR1 and CDR2 from the germline V gene are SGHDT and YYEEEE. J was trimmed by 2 bases and V by 4 bases; bases with no gene match: 6. The CDR3 has 14 residues. The CDR3 sequence is CASSLDRTTYEQYF. The CDR3 DNA reads TGTGCCAGCAGCCTGGACAGGACAACCTACGAGCAGTACTTC.

The CDR3 here is CASSRGSDSNQPQHF. CDR3 sequence (DNA): TGCGCCAGCAGCAGGGGGTCCGATAGCAATCAGCCCCAGCATTTT. The rearrangement joins TRBV5-1 to TRBJ1-5; D may be TRBD1 (6 bases). The CDR3 extends over 15 amino acids. The germline gives CDR1 SGHRS, CDR2 YFSETQ. V gave up 4 bases and J gave up 0 bases, with 11 bases separating them.

This clone has just one count. The J gene is TRBJ2-3, the V gene TRBV29-1; possibly TRBD2 for D (7 bases). Trimming pared 1 base from V and 2 bases from J, leaving 13 bases between. The V gene's germline CDR1 is SQVTM and CDR2 ANQGSEA. This CDR3 comprises 15 residues. CDR3 loop: CSVEGYGGPTDTQYF. The DNA of the CDR3 is TGCAGCGTTGAAGGGTACGGGGGGCCCACAGATACGCAGTATTTT.

The genes are TRBV6-1 and TRBJ2-1, with 7 bases fitting TRBD2. Trimming at V came to 4 bases and at J to 2 bases, leaving 8 bases not matched to a gene. Germline V CDR1 and CDR2: MNHNS, SASEGT. CDR3 length equals 16 residues. The DNA of the CDR3 is TGTGCCAGCAGTGGGCCCACGCTAGCGGCCTACAATGAGCAGTTCTTC. Its protein is CASSGPTLAAYNEQFF.

The chain joins TRBV18 to TRBJ2-3, with no clear D. Germline values: CDR1 KGHSH, CDR2 LQKENI. CDR3 size: 13 residues. V lost 4 bases, J lost 2 bases, and 7 bases lay in between. The CDR3 DNA is TGTGCCAGCTCACGTAGCCCCACAGATACGCAGTATTTT. It translates to CASSRSPTDTQYF. Full variable domain (remainder filled in from reference TRBV18 and TRBJ2-3): NAGVMQNPRHLVRRRGQEARLRCSPMKGHSHVYWYRQLPEEGLKFMVYLQKENIIDESGMPKERFSAEFPKEGPSILRIQQVVRGDSAAYFCASSRSPTDTQYFGPGTRLTVL.

The CDR3 sequence is CALGGQGYGNQPQHF. CDR3 DNA: TGTGCCTTAGGGGGTCAGGGTTACGGCAATCAGCCCCAGCATTTT. The V call is TRBV30, the J call TRBJ1-5; tentative D call: TRBD1 (6 bases). The length of the CDR3 is 15 residues. V lost 7 bases, J lost 2 bases, and 18 bases lay in between. CDR1 is GTSNPN and CDR2 is SVGIG in the germline V gene (reference sequence).